The clone carrying this TCR beta chain has a handful of counts. Its antigen is undetermined. This record belongs to a study of CD8 T cells in ankylosing spondylitis. TCRdb ran MiXCR on the 5' RACE reads and lists one entry per CDR3 protein. The sample shows roughly 470,000 distinct CDR3 sequences, 26% of them seen only once. Whole-study findings and limits: Apparently characteristic of ankylosing spondylitis blood was a TCR beta motif (eight highly homologous variants).

This CDR3 is 15 amino acids long. The germline V gene has CDR1 LNHNV and CDR2 YYDKDF (reference sequence). V shed 3 bases and J 6 bases; nucleotides not matched to a gene: 4. The chain combines TRBV15 with TRBJ2-1, with 11 bases identical to TRBD2. Sequenced material: blood, either unsorted or a sorted T cell fraction (not recorded which). This TCR derives from a male donor with ankylosing spondylitis. The CDR3 here is CATSSTGTSGNEQFF. The CDR3 nucleotides are TGTGCCACCAGCAGCACCGGGACTAGCGGCAATGAGCAGTTCTTC.